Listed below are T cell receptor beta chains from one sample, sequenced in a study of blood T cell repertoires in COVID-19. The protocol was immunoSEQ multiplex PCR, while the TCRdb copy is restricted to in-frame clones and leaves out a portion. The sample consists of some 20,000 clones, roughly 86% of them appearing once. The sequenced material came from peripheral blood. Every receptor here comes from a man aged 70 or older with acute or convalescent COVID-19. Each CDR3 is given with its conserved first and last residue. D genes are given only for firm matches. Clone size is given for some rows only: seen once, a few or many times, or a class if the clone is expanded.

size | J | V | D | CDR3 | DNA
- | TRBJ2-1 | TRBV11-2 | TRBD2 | CASSSLRWGGEQFF | TGTGCCAGCAGCTCTCTAAGATGGGGGGGTGAGCAGTTCTTC
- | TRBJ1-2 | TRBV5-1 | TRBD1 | CASSLQGDGYTF | TGCGCCAGCAGCTTACAGGGGGATGGCTACACCTTC
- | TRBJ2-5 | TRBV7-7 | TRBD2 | CASSSASGRGQETQYF | TGTGCCAGCAGCTCCGCTAGCGGGAGGGGGCAAGAGACCCAGTACTTC
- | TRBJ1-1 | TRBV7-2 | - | CASSLAGRNTEAFF | TGTGCCAGCAGCTTAGCGGGCCGGAACACTGAAGCTTTCTTT
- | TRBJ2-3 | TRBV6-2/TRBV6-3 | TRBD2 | CASSRGLAGGNTQYF | TGTGCCAGCAGTCGCGGACTAGCGGGAGGGAATACGCAGTATTTT
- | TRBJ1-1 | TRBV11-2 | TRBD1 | CASSKRQGMNTEAFF | TGTGCCAGCAGCAAACGACAGGGCATGAACACTGAAGCTTTCTTT
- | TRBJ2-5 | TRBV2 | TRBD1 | CASSTGGWGETQYF | TGTGCCAGCAGTACAGGGGGCTGGGGAGAGACCCAGTACTTC
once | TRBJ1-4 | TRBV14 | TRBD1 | CASSRPQGAFNEKLFF | TGTGCCAGCAGCCGACCTCAGGGGGCGTTTAATGAAAAACTGTTTTTT
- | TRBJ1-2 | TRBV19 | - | CASSIARSQRLYGYTF | TGTGCCAGTAGTATCGCACGGTCCCAGCGGTTATATGGCTACACCTTC
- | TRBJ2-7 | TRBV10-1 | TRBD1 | CASSDPINRQGAYEQYF | TGCGCCAGCAGTGACCCAATTAATCGACAGGGGGCTTACGAGCAGTACTTC
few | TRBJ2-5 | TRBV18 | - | CASSLGQGDSKTQYF | TGTGCCAGCTCCCTGGGACAAGGGGATAGTAAGACCCAGTACTTC
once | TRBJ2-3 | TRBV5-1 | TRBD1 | CASSLLPQGASTDTQYF | TGCGCCAGCAGCCTGCTCCCCCAGGGGGCTAGCACAGATACGCAGTATTTT
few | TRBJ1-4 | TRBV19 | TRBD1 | CASMVRGPGEKLFF | TGTGCCAGTATGGTGAGGGGGCCGGGTGAAAAACTGTTTTTT
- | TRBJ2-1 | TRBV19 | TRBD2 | CASSKGLAGENNEQFF | TGTGCCAGTAGTAAGGGACTAGCGGGAGAAAACAATGAGCAGTTCTTC
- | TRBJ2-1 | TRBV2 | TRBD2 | CASRGLALVDEQFF | TGTGCCAGCAGGGGACTAGCCCTAGTCGATGAGCAGTTCTTC
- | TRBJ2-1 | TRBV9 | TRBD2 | CASSAAGGPYNEQFF | TGTGCCAGCAGCGCAGCGGGAGGGCCGTACAATGAGCAGTTCTTC
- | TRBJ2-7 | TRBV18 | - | CASSPDFEQYF | TGTGCCAGCTCCCCAGACTTTGAGCAGTACTTC
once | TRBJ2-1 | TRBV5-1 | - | CASSLVQGGRDEQFF | TGCGCCAGCAGCTTGGTTCAGGGGGGACGTGATGAGCAGTTCTTC
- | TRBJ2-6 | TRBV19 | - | CASTRPSAGANVLTF | TGTGCCAGTACCAGACCTAGCGCCGGGGCCAACGTCCTGACTTTC
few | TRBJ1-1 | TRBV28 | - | CASSLSVYNTEAFF | TGTGCCAGCAGTTTATCGGTATACAACACTGAAGCTTTCTTT
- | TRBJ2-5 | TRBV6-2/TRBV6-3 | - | CASSYGSGEETQYF | TGTGCCAGCAGTTACGGGTCGGGAGAAGAGACCCAGTACTTC
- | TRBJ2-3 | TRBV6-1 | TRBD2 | CASSAPLAGPPADTQYF | TGTGCCAGCAGTGCACCATTAGCGGGACCCCCAGCAGATACGCAGTATTTT
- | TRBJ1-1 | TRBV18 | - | CASSDKGQGRGTEAFF | TGTGCCAGCTCAGATAAAGGCCAGGGGAGGGGTACAGAAGCTTTCTTT
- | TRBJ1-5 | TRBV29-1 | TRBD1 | CSVAGTGDQPQHF | TGCAGCGTTGCTGGGACAGGAGATCAGCCCCAGCATTTT